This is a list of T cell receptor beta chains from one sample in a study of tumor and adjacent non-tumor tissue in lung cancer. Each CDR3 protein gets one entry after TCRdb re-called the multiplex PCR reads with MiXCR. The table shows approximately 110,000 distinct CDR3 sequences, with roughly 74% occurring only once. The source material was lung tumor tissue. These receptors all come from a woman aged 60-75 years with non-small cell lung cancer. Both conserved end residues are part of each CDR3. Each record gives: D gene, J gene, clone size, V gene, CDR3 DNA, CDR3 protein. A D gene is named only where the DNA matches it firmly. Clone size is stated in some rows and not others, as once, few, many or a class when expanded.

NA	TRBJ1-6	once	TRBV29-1	TGCACCGTTGAAGACTCAGGTTTGAGGGGGTCACCCCTCCACTTT	CTVEDSGLRGSPLHF
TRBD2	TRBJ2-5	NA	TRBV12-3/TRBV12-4	TGTGCCAGCAGCGCTAGCGGGGAGTACCAAGAGACCCAGTGCTTC	CASSASGEYQETQCF
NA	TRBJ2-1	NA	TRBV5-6	TGTGCCAGTAGCGCACGTGTCCCTCCTACACTGAGCAATGAGCAGTTCTTC	CASSARVPPTLSNEQFF
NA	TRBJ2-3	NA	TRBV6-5	TGTGCCAGCAGTTACTCCGACACATATACGCAGTATTTC	CASSYSDTYTQYF
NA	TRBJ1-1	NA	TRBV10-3	TGTGCCGTCATGGGGAACACTGAATCTTTCTTT	CAVMGNTESFF
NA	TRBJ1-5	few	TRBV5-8	TGTACCAGCAGCTTGGTTGCTGAGAGGGAAAATCAGCCCCAGCATTTT	CTSSLVAERENQPQHF
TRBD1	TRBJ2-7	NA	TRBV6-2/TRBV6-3	TGTGTCAGCAGCACGGGACAGGCCTACGAGAAGTACTTC	CVSSTGQAYEKYF
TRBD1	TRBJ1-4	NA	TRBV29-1	TGCAGCCACAGAGTAGGACAGGGCCATGAAAAACTGTTTTTC	CSHRVGQGHEKLFF
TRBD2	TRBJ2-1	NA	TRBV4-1	TGCGCCAGCAGTCAAGATCCAAGCGGGGGGGCCGACGAGCAGTTCTTC	CASSQDPSGGADEQFF
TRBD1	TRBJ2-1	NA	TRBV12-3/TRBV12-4	TGTGCCAGTTTCCCCGGGACAGGGTCCGGCAATGAGCAGTTCTTC	CASFPGTGSGNEQFF
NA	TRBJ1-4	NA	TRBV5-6	TGTGCCAGCAGCTATACCGGGACATGGGTTGAAAAACTGTTTTTT	CASSYTGTWVEKLFF
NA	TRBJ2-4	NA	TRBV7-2	TGTGCCAGCAGCTCTCCCAGGATTGCGGACATTCAGTACTTC	CASSSPRIADIQYF
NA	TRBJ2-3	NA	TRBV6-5	TGTGCCAGCCAAGGGCAGGGGAACACAGATACGCAGTATTTT	CASQGQGNTDTQYF
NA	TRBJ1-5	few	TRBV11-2	TGTACCAGCAGTTTAGGGAGCTCATGGCAGCCCCAGCATTTT	CTSSLGSSWQPQHF
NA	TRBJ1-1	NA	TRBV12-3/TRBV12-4	TGTGCCAGCACCTTGGGACAAAACACTGAAGCTTTCTTT	CASTLGQNTEAFF
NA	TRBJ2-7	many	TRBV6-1	TGTGCCAGCAGTGAGCGGCTGTCGATCGAGCAGTACTTC	CASSERLSIEQYF
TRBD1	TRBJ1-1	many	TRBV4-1	TGCGCCAGCAGCCTCCCGACAGGGGGGAACACTGAAGCTTTCTTT	CASSLPTGGNTEAFF
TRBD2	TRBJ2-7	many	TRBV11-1	TGTGCCAGCAGCTTAACCAGCGGGAGGGCCCGCGAGCAGTACTTC	CASSLTSGRAREQYF
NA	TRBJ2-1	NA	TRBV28	TGTGCCAGAAGCAATTACAGGGAAGGGAGTGAGCAGTTCTTC	CARSNYREGSEQFF
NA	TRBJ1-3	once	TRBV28	TGTGCCAGCAGTTTGAGGCCCCTCTCTGGAAAGACCATATATTTT	CASSLRPLSGKTIYF
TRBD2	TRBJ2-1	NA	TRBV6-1	TGTGCCAGCAGTGAGCAAGCGGGAGGATACAATGAGCAGATCTTC	CASSEQAGGYNEQIF
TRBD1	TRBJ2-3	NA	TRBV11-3	TGTGCCAGCAGCCCAGGGACAGGGAGGACAAATACGCAGTATTTT	CASSPGTGRTNTQYF
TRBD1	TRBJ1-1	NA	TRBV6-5	TGTACCAGCAGTCGGACAGGGATAGGGACTGAAGCTTTCTTC	CTSSRTGIGTEAFF
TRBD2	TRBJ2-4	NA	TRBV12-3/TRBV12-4	TGTGCCATCAGTGCTAGCGGGAGAAACATTCAGTATTTC	CAISASGRNIQYF
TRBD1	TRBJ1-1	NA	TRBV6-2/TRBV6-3	TGTGATATCAGAGAGATCCGGGACAGGGGAGAAGCTTTATTT	CDIREIRDRGEALF
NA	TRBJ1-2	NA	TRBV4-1	TGCGCCAGCAGCCTACGGGACATGGGATACTCTGGCTATACCTTC	CASSLRDMGYSGYTF
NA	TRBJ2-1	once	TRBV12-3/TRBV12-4	TGTGCCAGCAGCCCCCACACAGTTAGGAGTTATGAGCAGTTCTTC	CASSPHTVRSYEQFF
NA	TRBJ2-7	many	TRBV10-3	TGTGCCATCAGTGACCCCGGACAGATCGAGCAGTACTTC	CAISDPGQIEQYF
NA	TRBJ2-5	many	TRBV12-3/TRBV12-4	TGTGCCAGCAGTTTGTCAGGGGCCCAAGAGACCCAGTACTTC	CASSLSGAQETQYF
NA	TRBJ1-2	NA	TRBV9	TGTGCCAGCAGCGTCAGTGGAGGGGGCTACACCTTC	CASSVSGGGYTF
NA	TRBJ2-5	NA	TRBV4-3	TGCGCCAGCAGCCGACATCGGTACTCACACGAGACCCAGTACTTC	CASSRHRYSHETQYF